This T cell receptor (beta chain) emerged from a study of T cells in Graves' hyperthyroidism and ophthalmopathy. Study-wide points: Ophthalmopathy was separated from stable hyperthyroidism by a 13 V-J model.

This clonotype came up many times. The antigen remains undetermined. Trimming cost V 0 bases and J 2 bases; bases outside gene matches: 12. Germline-derived CDR1 and CDR2 are DFQATT and SNEGSKA (reference sequence). CDR3 size: 19 residues. Participants, patients aged 18 to 65, had newly diagnosed hyperthyroidism with a duration under 2 months. Out of over 7.5 ml of fresh peripheral blood came the PBMCs. Amplification yielded TCR beta CDR3 regions, with RNA transcripts as the source. With the HTBI primer set, the TCR CDR3 went through a first round of RT-PCR. One entry per CDR3 protein results from TCRdb running MiXCR on the multiplex PCR reads. This table holds about 130,000 distinct CDR3 sequences, approximately 20% found once.

This chain links TRBV20-1 with TRBJ2-2, with TRBD2 matching over 10 bases. The TCR was taken from a woman between 50 and 59 years old with Graves' hyperthyroidism that later progressed to Graves' ophthalmopathy. The specimen was blood. The CDR3 DNA is TGCAGTGCTAGAGATGGGAAGCGGGAGGGCCTTCCAAACACCGGGGAGCTGTTTTTT. It is translated as CSARDGKREGLPNTGELFF.